The T cell receptor beta chain described here comes from a study of siplizumab effects on memory and regulatory T cells. Study-level results: Alloreactive sequences that could be traced to unstimulated CD4+ memory cells showed a significant reduction under siplizumab. Few alloreactive clones mapped to unstimulated subsets. Neither a naive nor a memory phenotype was assignable to roughly 80-96% of proliferating CD4+ or CD8+ clones.

Germline-derived CDR1 and CDR2 are MNHEY and SMNVEV (reference sequence). The CDR3 runs 15 residues. V trimming: 5 bases; J trimming: 5 bases; junction bases outside the gene matches: 7. This clone is a singleton in its sample. Its antigen remains unknown. Each sample had roughly 10^5 TCR templates assayed. Generated by immunoSEQ multiplex PCR, the TCRdb table keeps only in-frame clones and is missing some. In the table there are about 99,000 clones, over 90% of which are singletons. The receptor was isolated from a human donor in good health. The sample taken for sequencing was Tregs sorted from blood. This chain joins TRBV27 and TRBJ2-2; 8 bases align to TRBD1. The CDR3 DNA follows: TGTGCCAGCAGTCCTCAGGGGGCCGGGACCGGGGAGCTGTTTTTT. This translates into CASSPQGAGTGELFF.